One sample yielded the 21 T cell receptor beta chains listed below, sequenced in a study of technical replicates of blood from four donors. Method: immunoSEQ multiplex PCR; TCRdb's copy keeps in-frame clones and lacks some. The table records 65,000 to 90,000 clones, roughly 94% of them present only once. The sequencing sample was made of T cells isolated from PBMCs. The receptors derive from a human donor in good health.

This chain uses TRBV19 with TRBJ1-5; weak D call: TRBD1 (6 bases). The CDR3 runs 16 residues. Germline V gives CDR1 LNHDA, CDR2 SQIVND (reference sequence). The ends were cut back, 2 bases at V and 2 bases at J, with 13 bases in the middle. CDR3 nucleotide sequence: TGTGCCAGTAGTATAACAGGGATATTGGGCAATCAGCCCCAGCATTTT. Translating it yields CASSITGILGNQPQHF. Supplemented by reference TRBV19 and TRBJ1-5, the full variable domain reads DGGITQSPKYLFRKEGQNVTLSCEQNLNHDAMYWYRQDPGQGLRLIYYSQIVNDFQKGDIAEGYSVSREKKESFPLTVTSAQKNPTAFYLCASSITGILGNQPQHFGDGTRLSIL.

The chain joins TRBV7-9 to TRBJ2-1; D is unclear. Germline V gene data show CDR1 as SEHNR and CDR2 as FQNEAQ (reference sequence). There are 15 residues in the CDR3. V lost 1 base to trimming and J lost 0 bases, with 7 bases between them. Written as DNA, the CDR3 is TGTGCCAGCAGCTTAGGACTTAGCTCCTACAATGAGCAGTTCTTC. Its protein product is CASSLGLSSYNEQFF.

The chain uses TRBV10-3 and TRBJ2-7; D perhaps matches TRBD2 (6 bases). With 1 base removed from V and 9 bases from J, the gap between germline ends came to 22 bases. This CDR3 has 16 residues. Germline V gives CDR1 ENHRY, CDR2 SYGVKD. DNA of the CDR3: TGTGCCATCAGTGAGTTGGGGGAGGCGATAAGTACATCGCAGTACTTC. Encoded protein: CAISELGEAISTSQYF.

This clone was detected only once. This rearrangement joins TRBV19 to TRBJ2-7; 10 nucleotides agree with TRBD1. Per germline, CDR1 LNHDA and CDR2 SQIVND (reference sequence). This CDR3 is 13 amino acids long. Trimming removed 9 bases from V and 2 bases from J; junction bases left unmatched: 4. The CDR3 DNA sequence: TGTGCCAGCCAAGGACAGGGGGCCTACGAGCAGTACTTC. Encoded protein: CASQGQGAYEQYF.

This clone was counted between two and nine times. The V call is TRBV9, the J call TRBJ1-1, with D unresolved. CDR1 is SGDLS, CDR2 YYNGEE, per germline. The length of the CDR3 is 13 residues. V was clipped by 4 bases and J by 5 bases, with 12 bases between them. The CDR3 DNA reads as TGTGCCAGCAGCCCATCGGGTAGGACTGAAGCTTTCTTT. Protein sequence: CASSPSGRTEAFF.

In DNA, the CDR3 is TGCGCCAGCAGCTTGGTCTTGGGAGCAGGGGCCAACGTCCTGACTTTC. Protein: CASSLVLGAGANVLTF. The chain is built from TRBV5-1 and TRBJ2-6; possibly TRBD2 for D (5 bases). CDR1 is SGHRS and CDR2 is YFSETQ in the germline V gene. CDR3 length equals 16 residues. V lost 0 bases and J 4 bases, leaving 11 bases between the germline ends.

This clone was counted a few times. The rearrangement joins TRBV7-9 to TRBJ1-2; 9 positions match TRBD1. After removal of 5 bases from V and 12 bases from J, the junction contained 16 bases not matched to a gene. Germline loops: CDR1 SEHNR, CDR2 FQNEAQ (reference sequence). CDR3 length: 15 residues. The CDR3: CASSHNSGQGKQDTF. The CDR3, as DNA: TGTGCCAGCAGCCACAATTCAGGACAGGGGAAGCAGGACACCTTC.

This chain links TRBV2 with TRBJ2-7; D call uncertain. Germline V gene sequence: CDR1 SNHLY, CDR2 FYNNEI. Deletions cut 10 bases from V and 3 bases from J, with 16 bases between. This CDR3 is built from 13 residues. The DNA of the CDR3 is TGTGCCACCCTGTATCTGGAGCACTACGAGCAGTACTTC. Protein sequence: CATLYLEHYEQYF.

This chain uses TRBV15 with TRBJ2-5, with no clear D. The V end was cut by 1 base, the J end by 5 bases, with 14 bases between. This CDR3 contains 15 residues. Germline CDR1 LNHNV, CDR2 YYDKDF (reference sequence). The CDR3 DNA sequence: TGTGCCACCAGCAGAGCAGGTGGCGCTCGGGAGACCCAGTACTTC. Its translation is CATSRAGGARETQYF.

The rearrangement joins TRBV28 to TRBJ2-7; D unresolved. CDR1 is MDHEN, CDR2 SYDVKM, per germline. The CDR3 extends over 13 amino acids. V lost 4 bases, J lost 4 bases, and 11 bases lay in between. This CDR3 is CASSYVRKYEQYF. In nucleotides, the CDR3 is TGTGCCAGCAGTTACGTCAGGAAATACGAGCAGTACTTC.

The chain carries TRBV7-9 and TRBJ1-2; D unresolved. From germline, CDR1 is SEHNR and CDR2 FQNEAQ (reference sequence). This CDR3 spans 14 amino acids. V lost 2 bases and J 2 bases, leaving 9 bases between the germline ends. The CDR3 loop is CASSLLSGNYGYTF. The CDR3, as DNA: TGTGCCAGCAGCTTACTATCGGGGAACTATGGCTACACCTTC.

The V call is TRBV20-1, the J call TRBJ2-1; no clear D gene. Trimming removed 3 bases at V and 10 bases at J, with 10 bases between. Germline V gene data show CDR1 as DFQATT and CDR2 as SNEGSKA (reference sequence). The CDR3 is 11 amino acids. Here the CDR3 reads CSASLLSEQFF. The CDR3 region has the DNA TGCAGTGCTAGTTTACTTTCCGAGCAGTTCTTC.

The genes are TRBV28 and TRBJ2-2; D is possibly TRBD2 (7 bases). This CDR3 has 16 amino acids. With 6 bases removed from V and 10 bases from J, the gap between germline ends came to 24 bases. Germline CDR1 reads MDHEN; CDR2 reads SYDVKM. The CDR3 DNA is TGTGCCAGCAGCTACTTCGGGGGGCGAAGGGGCGAGGAGCTGTTTTTT. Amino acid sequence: CASSYFGGRRGEELFF.

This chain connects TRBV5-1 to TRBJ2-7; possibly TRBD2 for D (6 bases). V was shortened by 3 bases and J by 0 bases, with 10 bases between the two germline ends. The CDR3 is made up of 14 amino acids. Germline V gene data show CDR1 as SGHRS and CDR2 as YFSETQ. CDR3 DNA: TGCGCCAGCAGCTCGACTAGTGGCTCCTACGAGCAGTACTTC. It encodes CASSSTSGSYEQYF.

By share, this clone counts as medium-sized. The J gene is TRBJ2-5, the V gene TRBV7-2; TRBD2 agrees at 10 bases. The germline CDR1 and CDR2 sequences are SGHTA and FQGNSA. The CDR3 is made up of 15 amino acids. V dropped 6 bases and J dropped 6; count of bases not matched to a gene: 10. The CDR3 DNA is TGTGCCAGCAGTCGGAGCGGGGGGGCCGGGAAGACCCAGTACTTC. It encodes CASSRSGGAGKTQYF. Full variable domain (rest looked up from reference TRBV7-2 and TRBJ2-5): GAGVSQSPSNKVTEKGKDVELRCDPISGHTALYWYRQSLGQGLEFLIYFQGNSAPDKSGLPSDRFSAERTGGSVSTLTIQRTQQEDSAVYLCASSRSGGAGKTQYFGPGTRLLVL.

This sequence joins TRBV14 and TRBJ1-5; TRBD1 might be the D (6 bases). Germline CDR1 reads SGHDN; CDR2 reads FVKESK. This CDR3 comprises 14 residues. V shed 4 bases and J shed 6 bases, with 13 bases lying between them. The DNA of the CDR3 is TGTGCCAGCAGCCTCCAGGGGAGTGGTCAGCCCCAGCATTTT. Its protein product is CASSLQGSGQPQHF.

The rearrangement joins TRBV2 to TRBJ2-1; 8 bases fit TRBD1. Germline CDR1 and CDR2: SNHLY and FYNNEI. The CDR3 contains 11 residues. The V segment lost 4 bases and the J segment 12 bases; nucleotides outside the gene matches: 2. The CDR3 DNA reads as TGTGCCAGCAGTGCCACAGGGGGGCAGTTCTTC. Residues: CASSATGGQFF.

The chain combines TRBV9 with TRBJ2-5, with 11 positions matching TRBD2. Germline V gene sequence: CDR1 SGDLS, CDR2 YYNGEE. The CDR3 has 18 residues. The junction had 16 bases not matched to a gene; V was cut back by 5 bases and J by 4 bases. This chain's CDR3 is CASSLELAGGPGGETQYF. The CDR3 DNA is TGTGCCAGCAGTTTAGAGCTAGCGGGAGGCCCGGGAGGAGAGACCCAGTACTTC.

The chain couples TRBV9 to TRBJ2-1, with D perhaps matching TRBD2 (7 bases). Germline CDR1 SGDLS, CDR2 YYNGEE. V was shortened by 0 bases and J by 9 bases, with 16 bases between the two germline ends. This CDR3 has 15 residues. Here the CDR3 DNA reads TGTGCCAGCAGCGTAGTAGGGGGGGGCCTGGGTGAGCAGTTCTTC. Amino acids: CASSVVGGGLGEQFF.

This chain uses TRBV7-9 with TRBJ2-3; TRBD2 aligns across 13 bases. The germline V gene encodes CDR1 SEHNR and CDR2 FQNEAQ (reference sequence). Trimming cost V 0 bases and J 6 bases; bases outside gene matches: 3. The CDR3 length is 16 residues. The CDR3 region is CASSLAGLAGKDTQYF. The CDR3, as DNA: TGTGCCAGCAGCTTAGCGGGACTAGCGGGAAAGGATACGCAGTATTTT.

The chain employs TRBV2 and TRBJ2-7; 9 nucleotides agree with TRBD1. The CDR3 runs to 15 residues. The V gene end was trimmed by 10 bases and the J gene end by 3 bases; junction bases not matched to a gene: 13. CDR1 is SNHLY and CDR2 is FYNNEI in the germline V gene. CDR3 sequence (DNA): TGTGCCATCGAAATACCGGGACAGGGAGACTACGAGCAGTACTTC. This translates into CAIEIPGQGDYEQYF.